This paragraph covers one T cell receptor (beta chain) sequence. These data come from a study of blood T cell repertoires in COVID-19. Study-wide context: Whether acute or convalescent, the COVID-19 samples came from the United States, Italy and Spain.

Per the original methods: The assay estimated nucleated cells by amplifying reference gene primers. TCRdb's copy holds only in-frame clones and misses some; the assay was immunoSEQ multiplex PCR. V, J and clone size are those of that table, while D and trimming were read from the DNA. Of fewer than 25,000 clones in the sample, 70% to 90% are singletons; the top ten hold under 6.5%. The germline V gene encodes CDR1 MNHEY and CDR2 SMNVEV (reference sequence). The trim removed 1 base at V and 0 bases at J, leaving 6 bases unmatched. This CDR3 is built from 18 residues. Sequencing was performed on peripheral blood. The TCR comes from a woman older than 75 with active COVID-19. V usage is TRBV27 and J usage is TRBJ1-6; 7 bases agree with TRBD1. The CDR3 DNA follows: TGTGCCAGCAGTTTATTTGGGACAGCGAGCTCCTATAATTCACCCCTCCACTTT. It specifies CASSLFGTASSYNSPLHF.